The sequence of this T cell receptor (beta chain) was determined in a study of T-cell memory formation after mild COVID-19. This CDR3 is built from 15 residues. Trimming pared 1 base from V and 3 bases from J, leaving 10 bases between. Germline-derived CDR1 and CDR2 are SEHNR and FQNEAQ (reference sequence). TCRdb reanalysed the 5' RACE reads using MiXCR and keeps one entry per CDR3 protein. The profile shows 550,000 to 600,000 distinct CDR3 sequences, 15% to 20% of them singletons. This clonotype originated in an adult woman who had mild COVID-19 (a few samples of this study predate the infection). Cell type and time point are not known. Specimen: PBMCs or a T cell subset sorted from them (not recorded which). V is TRBV7-9 and J is TRBJ2-1; D might be TRBD1 or TRBD2, each matching 5 bases. The CDR3 loop is CASSLDGALYNEQFF. In DNA form, the CDR3 reads TGTGCCAGCAGCTTAGACGGGGCTCTCTACAATGAGCAGTTCTTC.